This paragraph covers one T cell receptor beta chain sequence. Its antigen is as yet unknown. This sample was included in a study of cytomegalovirus exposure and HLA in healthy donors. Study observations and caveats: The study had only CMV serostatus as immune exposure information. TCR beta sequences reportedly predicted most subjects' HLA-A and HLA-B alleles accurately. In vitro checks showed that a few CMV-associated chains really do target CMV antigens.

PCR primers comprised 60 Vbeta and 13 Jbeta primers. The table came from immunoSEQ multiplex PCR; TCRdb's copy has only in-frame clones and leaves some out. The sample comprises 50,000 or so clones, around 70% of which are singletons, and 3% rests with the top ten. The TCR was taken from a man between 18 and 29 years old in good health and CMV-seronegative. The specimen was PBMCs.

This CDR3 is CAWTEDSNQPQHF. CDR3 nucleotide sequence: TGTGCCTGGACGGAGGATAGCAATCAGCCCCAGCATTTT. The chain recombines TRBV30 with TRBJ1-5; D unresolved. CDR3 length: 13 residues. Per germline, CDR1 GTSNPN and CDR2 SVGIG (reference sequence). The V end was cut by 4 bases, the J end by 0 bases, with 7 bases between.